A selection of T cell receptor beta chains follows, all from one sample in a study of identical twins. In TCRdb, the 5' RACE reads were re-called with MiXCR into one record per CDR3 protein. The sample includes approximately 630,000 distinct CDR3 sequences, just over 7% of them seen just once. These sequences were also reported in another study, on yellow fever vaccine responses in identical twins.

Sequences were obtained from PBMCs. Receptors were obtained from a young woman in good health. CDR3s include the opening cysteine and the closing phenylalanine or tryptophan. A D gene is named only where the DNA matches it firmly. Clone size is stated in some rows and not others, as once, few, many or a class when expanded.

TRBV7-2	TRBJ2-5	NA	NA	TGTGCCAGCAGCTTAGTAATAACTCCCCAGTACTTC	CASSLVITPQYF
TRBV5-1	TRBJ2-7	TRBD1	NA	TGCGCCAGCAGCTTGCGTTTCGCAGGGGGCCGAGCGGGTCCTCCCTACGAGCAGTACTTC	CASSLRFAGGRAGPPYEQYF
TRBV6-1	TRBJ2-3	TRBD2	NA	TGTGCCAGCACCCCAGTCCCCCGGGGGGAAACAGATACGCAGTATTTT	CASTPVPRGETDTQYF
TRBV11-2	TRBJ1-1	NA	few	TGTGCCAGCAGCTGGAACCGGGACGACGGGCGGGACACTGAAGCTTTCTTT	CASSWNRDDGRDTEAFF
TRBV6-6	TRBJ2-5	NA	few	TGTGCCAGCAGTTACTACGACGGGGAGACCCAGTACTTC	CASSYYDGETQYF
TRBV11-1	TRBJ2-6	NA	few	TGTGCCAGCAGCACCACCTTTTCGGGAAGGAAAACCTCTGGGGCCAACGTCCTGACTTTC	CASSTTFSGRKTSGANVLTF
TRBV7-9	TRBJ2-7	NA	NA	TGTGCCAGCAGTTCCCGGGGTCAGGGCAACTCCTACGAGCAGTACTTC	CASSSRGQGNSYEQYF
TRBV5-1	TRBJ1-1	NA	few	TGCGCCAGCAGCTTGGAGGGGGGGACCACTGAAGCTTTCTTT	CASSLEGGTTEAFF
TRBV5-6	TRBJ1-2	NA	few	TGTGCCAGCAGGCCAACCCCCAGCAGGACATCTAACTATGGCTACACCTTC	CASRPTPSRTSNYGYTF
TRBV5-1	TRBJ2-1	TRBD2	NA	TGCGCCAGCAGCTTTCGGGGCGGGAGACCCTACAATGAGCAGTTCTTC	CASSFRGGRPYNEQFF
TRBV27	TRBJ2-3	NA	NA	TGTGCCAGCAGTCCTCTGAGGGCAGATACGCAGTATTTT	CASSPLRADTQYF
TRBV5-5	TRBJ2-6	NA	few	TGTGCCAGCAGCTTTCTCTCCAATCCTGGGGCCAACGTCCTGACTTTC	CASSFLSNPGANVLTF
TRBV12-3/TRBV12-4	TRBJ2-4	NA	many	TGTGCCAGCAGTTTTGGAGCCAAAAACATTCAGTACTTC	CASSFGAKNIQYF
TRBV7-9	TRBJ2-6	TRBD2	once	TGTGCCAGCGCGGGGGTCTCTGGGGCCAACGTCCTGACTTTC	CASAGVSGANVLTF
TRBV28	TRBJ2-5	NA	few	TGTGCCAGCAGTGTCTCCGGGGCAGGAGAGACCCAGTACTTC	CASSVSGAGETQYF
TRBV29-1	TRBJ2-3	TRBD2	NA	TGCAGCGTTGGTCCGGCTAGCGGGGGGCGGGCAAGGATGCAGTATTTT	CSVGPASGGRARMQYF
TRBV12-3/TRBV12-4	TRBJ2-3	NA	many	TGTGCCAGCGGCGGTGCCCTCGGGGTTACAGATACGCAGTATTTT	CASGGALGVTDTQYF
TRBV20-1	TRBJ2-7	TRBD2	few	TGCAGTGCTAGAGGAGCGGGAGGGCCCTACGAGCAGTACTTC	CSARGAGGPYEQYF
TRBV25-1	TRBJ2-6	NA	NA	TGTGCCAGCAGTCAAACGGGCCTTCCCGGGGCCAACGTCCTGACTTTC	CASSQTGLPGANVLTF
TRBV5-1	TRBJ2-7	NA	many	TGCGCCAGCAGCTTGGGCAGTACCTCCTACGAGCAGTACTTC	CASSLGSTSYEQYF
TRBV5-1	TRBJ1-4	TRBD1	few	TGCGCCAGCAGCCCGACAGGGTTAAATGAAAAACTGTTTTTT	CASSPTGLNEKLFF
TRBV5-1	TRBJ2-2	NA	NA	TGCGCCAGCAGCTCTCGCCCGAGCATAGGGCTTTCCACCGGGGAGCTGTTTTTT	CASSSRPSIGLSTGELFF
TRBV29-1	TRBJ1-2	NA	few	TGCAGCGTTGAACCGGAGGGGAACTATGGCTACACCTTC	CSVEPEGNYGYTF
TRBV11-2	TRBJ2-2	NA	many	TGTGCCAGCAGCCCTACTCCGGGGGAGCTGTTTTTT	CASSPTPGELFF
TRBV5-1	TRBJ2-5	NA	NA	TGCGCCAGCAGCTTGGTTGCAGGGGTAAAAGAGACCCAGTACTTC	CASSLVAGVKETQYF
TRBV18	TRBJ2-5	NA	many	TGTGCCAGCTCACCAATTACGACAGGCCGGTACCAAGAGACCCAGTACTTC	CASSPITTGRYQETQYF
TRBV6-6	TRBJ2-3	NA	NA	TGTGCCAGCAGTTGGACCCGGGGAGATACGCAGTATTTT	CASSWTRGDTQYF
TRBV20-1	TRBJ1-2	TRBD1	few	TGCAGTGCTAGTTCACAGGGGGTTGGCTATGGCTACACCTTC	CSASSQGVGYGYTF
TRBV20-1	TRBJ2-2	TRBD1	many	TGCAGTGCTAGATTGACAGGGCAATATAGCACCGGGGAGCTGTTTTTT	CSARLTGQYSTGELFF
TRBV6-5	TRBJ1-3	NA	NA	TGTGCCAGCAGTTACGGGGGGCTTGGAAACACCATATATTTT	CASSYGGLGNTIYF
TRBV12-3/TRBV12-4	TRBJ2-3	TRBD1	many	TGTGCCAGCAATCAGGGGGCAGATACGCAGTATTTT	CASNQGADTQYF
TRBV28	TRBJ2-7	NA	many	TGTGCCAGCAGGGGCTCCCTTGGGCGGGTCGGACTACTTAGGGATTCCTACGAGCAGTACTTC	CASRGSLGRVGLLRDSYEQYF
TRBV28	TRBJ1-2	NA	many	TGTGCCAGCAGTTTCTCAATAACAGGGTTCTATGGCTACACCTTC	CASSFSITGFYGYTF
TRBV29-1	TRBJ1-1	NA	many	TGCAGCGTGGGAGGGATGAACACTGAAGCTTTCTTT	CSVGGMNTEAFF
TRBV12-3/TRBV12-4	TRBJ2-7	NA	few	TGTGCCAGCAGTCCCCGGGACTTTGGCTACGAGCAGTACTTC	CASSPRDFGYEQYF
TRBV12-5	TRBJ2-7	TRBD2	NA	TGTGCTAGTGGTCCCCGGGGGGACGGCGCCTACGAGCAGTACTTC	CASGPRGDGAYEQYF
TRBV5-1	TRBJ2-5	NA	NA	TGCGCCAGCAGCTTGATGGGTTCTAGGGAAAAAGAGACCCAGTACTTC	CASSLMGSREKETQYF
TRBV4-1	TRBJ2-5	NA	NA	TGCGCCAGCAGCCAAGACCCGGATTTTGAGACCCAGTACTTC	CASSQDPDFETQYF
TRBV27	TRBJ1-5	NA	many	TGTGCCAGCAGGGCTCGCAGGGCCTCCGAGCCCCAGCATTTT	CASRARRASEPQHF
TRBV12-3/TRBV12-4	TRBJ2-3	TRBD2	few	TGTGCCAGCAGTTTATCCACTAGCGGGAGGGCCAGAGATACGCAGTATTTT	CASSLSTSGRARDTQYF
TRBV9	TRBJ2-1	NA	few	TGTGCCAGCAGCGTTGGGGAACGCCAGTTCTTC	CASSVGERQFF
TRBV20-1	TRBJ1-2	NA	few	TGCAGTGCTAGTCACAGGGACGACTATGGCTACACCTTC	CSASHRDDYGYTF
TRBV20-1	TRBJ2-3	TRBD1	few	TGCAGTGCTAGAGACGTTGTAGGGGGCATCTTCACAGATACGCAGTATTTT	CSARDVVGGIFTDTQYF